Detailed here is one T cell receptor (beta chain). The source of the sample is a study of OX40 agonist ivuxolimab in advanced cancers. Clones were sequenced by immunoSEQ multiplex PCR, and TCRdb holds only the in-frame ones, with some missing. The sample records tens of thousands of clones, roughly 79% being singletons. Germline V gives CDR1 MNHEY, CDR2 SVGAGI. The CDR3 length is 11 residues. V was clipped by 5 bases and J by 10 bases, with 9 bases between them. This clonotype originated in an adult with an advanced solid tumor such as melanoma, head and neck, liver or kidney cancer. V gene TRBV6-5 combines with J gene TRBJ2-1; D perhaps matches TRBD1 (5 bases). The specimen was CD4+ or CD8+ T cells sorted from blood, collected in a trial of the OX40 agonist ivuxolimab. The CDR3 nucleotides read TGTGCCAGCAGTCCAGGGAACGAGCAGTTCTTC. It codes for CASSPGNEQFF.